The sequence of this T cell receptor (beta chain) was determined in a study of T cell responses to AZD1222 COVID-19 vaccine. On this clone itself: Antigen: not known.

The CDR3 totals 11 residues. From germline, CDR1 is LGHNA and CDR2 YNFKEQ. The ends were cut back, 6 bases at V and 11 bases at J, with 13 bases in the middle. Study-level points and caveats: Nearly half of spike-specific TCRs reportedly target unmutated variant regions. Only six or seven AZD1222 recipients tested seropositive at baseline.

The protocol was immunoSEQ multiplex PCR, while the TCRdb copy is restricted to in-frame clones and leaves out a portion. The data show fewer than 130,000 clones, 94% seen once. The V gene is TRBV4-2, the J gene TRBJ1-1, with D unclear. Material: peripheral blood, obtained 28 days after the second AZD1222 dose. The receptor was derived from an adult who received the AZD1222 COVID-19 vaccine. The DNA for the CDR3 is TGTGCCAGCAGGCGGGAAGGCGAGGCTTTCTTT. Translating gives CASRREGEAFF.